The next 18 T cell receptor beta chains were all read from a single sample in a study of PD-1 blockade in classical Hodgkin lymphoma. Time point in this sample: cycle 4 day 1 (C4D1), after less than 7 weeks of nivolumab. With no exception, relapse followed autologous stem cell transplantation in all patients, and brentuximab vedotin exposure varied. Measured with immunoSEQ multiplex PCR; TCRdb has only the in-frame clones, and not every one. Among about 20,000 clones, 60% to 85% were seen once, and the ten largest hold 40%. The starting material was peripheral blood mononuclear cells (PBMCs), obtained before the fourth cycle of nivolumab. Every receptor here comes from a human donor with classical Hodgkin lymphoma.

The CDR3 spells CASSDRQGRTEAFF. The CDR3, as DNA: TGTGCCAGCAGCGATCGACAGGGAAGGACTGAAGCTTTCTTT. The chain combines TRBV7-2 with TRBJ1-1; TRBD1 matches 7 bases. Germline assignment: CDR1 SGHTA and CDR2 FQGNSA. The junction had 8 bases not matched to a gene; V was cut back by 5 bases and J by 5 bases. This CDR3 region has 14 residues.

The J gene is TRBJ2-2, the V gene TRBV7-9; D gene ambiguous. This CDR3 spans 16 amino acids. Germline V gives CDR1 SEHNR, CDR2 FQNEAQ (reference sequence). V lost 1 base and J 0 bases, leaving 9 bases between the germline ends. This CDR3 is CASSLGQVPNTGELFF. The DNA of the CDR3 is TGTGCCAGCAGCTTAGGGCAGGTGCCGAACACCGGGGAGCTGTTTTTT. Filled out from reference TRBV7-9 and TRBJ2-2, the complete variable domain reads DTGVSQNPRHKITKRGQNVTFRCDPISEHNRLYWYRQTLGQGPEFLTYFQNEAQLEKSRLLSDRFSAERPKGSFSTLEIQRTEQGDSAMYLCASSLGQVPNTGELFFGEGSRLTVL.

This clone was recorded only once. The chain carries TRBV6-1 and TRBJ1-5; the D gene is possibly TRBD1 (5 bases). The germline V gene has CDR1 MNHNS and CDR2 SASEGT. V dropped 1 base and J dropped 6 bases, with 16 bases sitting between them. The CDR3 has 16 amino acids. The CDR3 reads CASSEEGLGLGQPQHF. The DNA of the CDR3 is TGTGCCAGCAGTGAAGAGGGGTTGGGGCTGGGTCAGCCCCAGCATTTT.

The rearrangement uses TRBV27 and TRBJ1-1; no clear D gene. The germline V and J ends were trimmed by 7 bases and 10 bases, with 19 bases remaining between them. This CDR3 comprises 13 residues. The V gene's germline CDR1 is MNHEY and CDR2 SMNVEV (reference sequence). The CDR3: CASIPSASEVAFF. DNA of the CDR3: TGTGCCAGCATCCCTTCGGCCTCCGAGGTAGCTTTCTTT.

V usage is TRBV19 and J usage is TRBJ1-6; TRBD1 matches at 7 bases. CDR1 is LNHDA, CDR2 SQIVND, per germline (reference sequence). J lost 5 bases, V lost 5 bases, and 6 bases had no gene match. This CDR3 is built from 15 residues. CDR3 in DNA: TGTGCCAGTAGTGTCCTCAGGGGGGATAATTCACCCCTCCACTTT. Its protein is CASSVLRGDNSPLHF.

The chain joins TRBV2 to TRBJ2-7; the D gene is possibly TRBD2 (5 bases). Germline CDR1 is SNHLY and CDR2 is FYNNEI. Trimming took off 4 bases at V and 5 bases at J, with 12 bases between the two ends. The CDR3 contains 13 residues. CDR3 loop: CASSVDIGDEQYF. Written as DNA, the CDR3 is TGTGCCAGCAGTGTTGATATCGGGGACGAGCAGTACTTC.

The chain has TRBV7-2 and TRBJ2-1; 13 bases are shared with TRBD2. CDR3 length: 15 amino acids. Germline CDR1 and CDR2: SGHTA and FQGNSA. J lost 4 bases, V lost 5 bases, and 2 bases had no gene match. CDR3 sequence (DNA): TGTGCCAGCAGCATACTAGCGGGGGGGTACAATGAGCAGTTCTTC. It codes for CASSILAGGYNEQFF. Variable domain in full (rest from reference TRBV7-2 and TRBJ2-1): GAGVSQSPSNKVTEKGKDVELRCDPISGHTALYWYRQSLGQGLEFLIYFQGNSAPDKSGLPSDRFSAERTGGSVSTLTIQRTQQEDSAVYLCASSILAGGYNEQFFGPGTRLTVL.

V usage is TRBV19 and J usage is TRBJ1-5; 7 bases are a match to TRBD1. Trimming cost V 1 base and J 2 bases; bases outside gene matches: 2. The germline V gene has CDR1 LNHDA and CDR2 SQIVND (reference sequence). The CDR3 runs to 15 residues. CDR3 coding DNA: TGTGCCAGTAGTATAGGACAGGGAGGCAATCAGCCCCAGCATTTT. Its protein product is CASSIGQGGNQPQHF.

This rearrangement joins TRBV11-2 to TRBJ2-1; 8 bases map to TRBD2. Looked up from germline, CDR1 is SGHAT and CDR2 is FQNNGV. With V trimmed by 1 base and J by 6 bases, 5 bases remained unmatched. The CDR3 is made up of 15 amino acids. CDR3 DNA sequence: TGTGCCAGCAGCTTAGTTAGCGGGGCCGGCAATGAGCAGTTCTTC. It is translated as CASSLVSGAGNEQFF. The full variable domain, completed using reference TRBV11-2 and TRBJ2-1, is EAGVAQSPRYKIIEKRQSVAFWCNPISGHATLYWYQQILGQGPKLLIQFQNNGVVDDSQLPKDRFSAERLKGVDSTLKIQPAKLEDSAVYLCASSLVSGAGNEQFFGPGTRLTVL.

This clone was picked up a small number of times. The chain combines TRBV29-1 with TRBJ2-3; maybe TRBD1 (5 bases). V lost 7 bases and J 6 bases, leaving 14 bases between the germline ends. The germline CDR1 and CDR2 sequences are SQVTM and ANQGSEA. The CDR3 is 12 amino acids. CDR3 residues: CSAAASGDTQYF. For the CDR3, the DNA is TGCAGCGCTGCCGCGTCAGGGGATACGCAGTATTTT.

The CDR3 DNA is TGCGCCAGCAGCCGGGGACTAGCGGGGTACAATGAGCAGTTCTTC. Translating gives CASSRGLAGYNEQFF. The V gene is TRBV4-3, the J gene TRBJ2-1, with TRBD2 matching 13 bases. The CDR3 consists of 15 residues. Germline V gene data show CDR1 as LGHNA and CDR2 as YSLEER. After removal of 4 bases from V and 4 bases from J, the junction contained 1 base not matched to a gene.

The J gene is TRBJ2-5, the V gene TRBV12-2; TRBD2, the table's D call, lacks a check against the DNA. TRBV12-2 is a pseudogene segment. The CDR3 runs to 15 residues. The CDR3 DNA is TGTGCAAGTCGCCCCTCCCTAGCGGCCCAAGAGACCCAGTACTTC. The encoded protein is CASRPSLAAQETQYF.

The sample holds one count of this clone. The chain uses TRBV4-2 and TRBJ2-3; D is undetermined. Deletions cut 1 base from V and 4 bases from J, with 6 bases between. The CDR3 is 13 residues long. The germline CDR1 and CDR2 sequences are LGHNA and YNFKEQ. The chain's CDR3 is CASSQGVSDTQYF. CDR3 nucleotides: TGTGCCAGCAGCCAAGGGGTCTCAGATACGCAGTATTTT.

The chain joins TRBV20-1 to TRBJ1-2, with 7 bases that match TRBD1. The V gene's germline CDR1 is DFQATT and CDR2 SNEGSKA (reference sequence). The V and J ends lost 6 bases and 8 bases, in that order; junction bases with no gene match: 6. The CDR3 is 11 amino acids. This chain's CDR3 is CSAGDSFGYTF. The CDR3 bases are TGCAGTGCGGGGGACAGTTTCGGCTACACCTTC.

This clone was counted a few times. The V gene is TRBV5-1, the J gene TRBJ2-7; 7 bases are a match to TRBD1. Germline CDR1 reads SGHRS; CDR2 reads YFSETQ. V lost 1 base, J lost 5 bases, and 0 bases stayed unmatched. CDR3 length: 12 amino acids. In nucleotides, the CDR3 is TGCGCCAGCAGCTTGAGGGGGCACGAGCAGTACTTC. This gives the protein CASSLRGHEQYF. The variable domain in full, with the rest retrieved from reference TRBV5-1 and TRBJ2-7, is KAGVTQTPRYLIKTRGQQVTLSCSPISGHRSVSWYQQTPGQGLQFLFEYFSETQRNKGNFPGRFSGRQFSNSRSEMNVSTLELGDSALYLCASSLRGHEQYFGPGTRLTVT.

V gene TRBV9 combines with J gene TRBJ2-5, with TRBD2 matching 8 bases. The CDR3 totals 16 residues. Germline V gene sequence: CDR1 SGDLS, CDR2 YYNGEE. J lost 5 bases, V lost 0 bases, and 9 bases had no gene match. The chain's CDR3 is CASSVGTSGNGETQYF. CDR3 sequence (DNA): TGTGCCAGCAGCGTAGGTACTAGCGGAAACGGTGAGACCCAGTACTTC. Complete variable domain (other parts from reference TRBV9 and TRBJ2-5): DSGVTQTPKHLITATGQRVTLRCSPRSGDLSVYWYQQSLDQGLQFLIQYYNGEERAKGNILERFSAQQFPDLHSELNLSSLELGDSALYFCASSVGTSGNGETQYFGPGTRLLVL.

Notes on this clone: The identical CDR3 is also encoded by other nucleotide sequences in the sample. The chain has TRBV7-9 and TRBJ1-2; 8 nucleotides match TRBD1. The junction had 4 bases not matched to a gene; V was cut back by 5 bases and J by 8 bases. The CDR3 has 12 amino acids. CDR1 is SEHNR and CDR2 is FQNEAQ in the germline V gene (reference sequence). CDR3 DNA sequence: TGTGCCAGCAGCCCGACAGGGGACGGCTACACCTTC. Translation: CASSPTGDGYTF.

This rearrangement joins TRBV7-9 to TRBJ2-7, with unresolved D. This CDR3 spans 13 amino acids. In germline, CDR1 is SEHNR, CDR2 FQNEAQ (reference sequence). V was trimmed by 2 bases and J by 2 bases, leaving 7 bases between them. In DNA, the CDR3 is TGTGCCAGCAGCTTAACACAGACCTACGAGCAGTACTTC. Translated: CASSLTQTYEQYF.